This is a list of T cell receptor beta chains from one sample in a study of blood T cell repertoires in COVID-19. Sequencing was performed with immunoSEQ multiplex PCR; in TCRdb, only in-frame clones are kept and a portion is missing. Of 130,000 to 150,000 clones listed, about nine tenths are singletons. The material sequenced was PBMCs or T cells enriched from blood (not recorded which). The receptors come from a man aged 55-75 years who had recovered from COVID-19. Each CDR3 is given with its conserved first and last residue. The order of the fields is D gene, CDR3 length, V gene, clone size, J gene, CDR3 DNA, CDR3 protein. The D gene is left open where the match is weak. Where a row states a size, it is once, few, many or the class of an expanded clone; other rows omit it.

.,13,TRBV19,.,TRBJ1-1,TGTGCCAGTAGTCTTCGGCGGGGCACTGAAGCTTTCTTT,CASSLRRGTEAFF
.,16,TRBV19,.,TRBJ2-3,TGTGCCAGTAGTATTTTCGGAACAGGGCTTTCAGATACGCAGTATTTT,CASSIFGTGLSDTQYF
TRBD2,17,TRBV5-4,.,TRBJ2-3,TGTGCCAGCAGCCCGGGACTAGCGGGGGGCCTGGTAGATACGCAGTATTTT,CASSPGLAGGLVDTQYF
.,15,TRBV3-1/TRBV3-2,.,TRBJ2-7,TGTGCCAGCAGCCCAAGGGGGACCCGTGCCTACGAGCAGTACTTC,CASSPRGTRAYEQYF
TRBD2,16,TRBV27,.,TRBJ2-5,TGTGCCAGCCGGGTTCTAACGGCGGGGGTCCAAGAGACCCAGTACTTC,CASRVLTAGVQETQYF
.,12,TRBV7-9,.,TRBJ1-2,TGTGCCAGCAGCTCCACTAACTATGGCTACACCTTC,CASSSTNYGYTF
.,15,TRBV28,.,TRBJ2-1,TGTGCCAGCAGTTTTAGTCGGAGGACTTACAATGAGCAGTTCTTC,CASSFSRRTYNEQFF
TRBD1,16,TRBV19,.,TRBJ1-6,TGTGCCAGTCGGACCACAGGGGAGGAAGGAAAGTCACCCCTCCACTTT,CASRTTGEEGKSPLHF
.,16,TRBV3-1/TRBV3-2,.,TRBJ1-2,TGTGCCAGCAGCCAAGACCTGACTGTCGCGTCCCATGGCTACACCTTC,CASSQDLTVASHGYTF
.,17,TRBV5-1,.,TRBJ2-2,TGCGCCAGCAGCTTGGGGCGGGGCGCCCCAGACACCGGGGAGCTGTTTTTT,CASSLGRGAPDTGELFF
.,15,TRBV6-5,.,TRBJ1-4,TGTGCCAGCAGTCCCCCAGGGTCAACTAATGAAAAACTGTTTTTT,CASSPPGSTNEKLFF
.,14,TRBV28,.,TRBJ1-6,TGTGCCAGCGGATCCCCAGGGGAGTCATCGCCCCTCCACTTT,CASGSPGESSPLHF
TRBD1,14,TRBV28,.,TRBJ1-6,TGTGCCAGCAGTCCCGGGACAGGGAGGTCACCCCTCCACTTT,CASSPGTGRSPLHF
.,12,TRBV3-1/TRBV3-2,.,TRBJ1-1,TGTGCCAGCAGCCACGCCGGTGGTGAAGCTTTCTTT,CASSHAGGEAFF
TRBD1,14,TRBV2,.,TRBJ1-5,TGTGCCAGCGGACAGGGGGCGCTTTATCAGCCCCAGCATTTT,CASGQGALYQPQHF
.,14,TRBV2,.,TRBJ2-7,TGTGCCAGCAGTGAAATAGACATTTCGGACGAGCAGTACTTC,CASSEIDISDEQYF
.,16,TRBV6-5,.,TRBJ2-7,TGTGCCAGCAGTTACTCGCCAGGGGAGATCTCCTACGAGCAGTACTTC,CASSYSPGEISYEQYF
TRBD2,15,TRBV18,.,TRBJ2-7,TGTGCCAGCTCATCCGCTAGCGGGAGCGGTTACGAGCAGTACTTC,CASSSASGSGYEQYF
.,14,TRBV4-1,.,TRBJ2-5,TGCGCCAGCACCCCAGGAGGATCCGACGAGACCCAGTACTTC,CASTPGGSDETQYF
.,15,TRBV11-3,.,TRBJ2-2,TGTGCCAGCAGCTTTTCGCCAGCAGGCACCGGGGAGCTGTTTTTT,CASSFSPAGTGELFF
.,14,TRBV4-1,.,TRBJ1-1,TGCGCCAGCAGCCATGGGGGGTCGAACACTGAAGCTTTCTTT,CASSHGGSNTEAFF
TRBD1,15,TRBV3-1/TRBV3-2,few,TRBJ1-1,TGTGCCAGCAGCCAAGACGGACAGGGAATCCTCCAAGCTTTCTTT,CASSQDGQGILQAFF
TRBD2,15,TRBV30,.,TRBJ2-7,TGTGCCTGCCCGGGACTAGCGGGGGGGGGTAGGGAGCAGTACTTC,CACPGLAGGGREQYF
.,15,TRBV2,few,TRBJ1-1,TGTGCCAGCAGCGAACAGAACCCGATGAACACTGAAGCTTTCTTT,CASSEQNPMNTEAFF
.,13,TRBV13,.,TRBJ2-1,TGTGCCAGCAGCCCAAGGTCAGGGTATGAGCAGTTCTTC,CASSPRSGYEQFF
TRBD1,14,TRBV4-1,.,TRBJ1-5,TGCGCCAGCAGCCCTCAGATAGGGGGCCAGCCCCAGCATTTT,CASSPQIGGQPQHF
TRBD2,16,TRBV3-1/TRBV3-2,.,TRBJ2-1,TGTGCCAGCAGCCAAGTAAGCGGGAGACTGGCAGGTGAGCAGTTCTTC,CASSQVSGRLAGEQFF
.,13,TRBV4-1,.,TRBJ2-1,TGCGCCAGCAGCCAAATACAATGGAGTGAGCAGTTCTTC,CASSQIQWSEQFF
TRBD2,15,TRBV5-4,once,TRBJ2-1,TGTGCCAGCAGCCAAACTAGCGGCGCCTACAATGAGCAGTTCTTC,CASSQTSGAYNEQFF
.,14,TRBV7-9,.,TRBJ1-2,TGTGCCAGCAGCTTACAGGGAACTAACTATGGCTACACCTTC,CASSLQGTNYGYTF
.,15,TRBV16,.,TRBJ1-2,TGTGCCAGCAGCCAATCTCCTACTTCATCCGATGGCTACACCTTC,CASSQSPTSSDGYTF
.,13,TRBV19,.,TRBJ2-2,TGTGCCAGTAGTATAGATTGGCCCGGGGAGCTGTTTTTT,CASSIDWPGELFF
TRBD2,14,TRBV28,.,TRBJ2-7,TGTGCCAGCAGCCTAGCGGGGGGGCCATACGAGCAGTACTTC,CASSLAGGPYEQYF
TRBD1,17,TRBV10-2,.,TRBJ2-6,TGCGCCAGCAGTTTCACCGGGACAGGGGCTGGGGCCAACGTCCTGACTTTC,CASSFTGTGAGANVLTF
.,15,TRBV7-2,.,TRBJ1-3,TGTGCCAGCAGCTTAGTGCCCAGCTCTGGAAACACCATATATTTT,CASSLVPSSGNTIYF
.,16,TRBV5-1,.,TRBJ2-5,TGCGCCAGCAGCTTAAGAGTCACGTCGATCCAAGAGACCCAGTACTTC,CASSLRVTSIQETQYF
TRBD1,15,TRBV7-9,.,TRBJ1-6,TGTGCCAGCAGCGGCACAGGGGGCCAGAGTCTTCCCCTCCACTTT,CASSGTGGQSLPLHF
.,13,TRBV5-5,few,TRBJ1-2,TGTGCCAGCAGCCGCCGGGGAAACTATGGCTACACCTTC,CASSRRGNYGYTF
.,16,TRBV28,.,TRBJ2-3,TGTGCCAGCAGCCAACAAGGGCGGGGTAGCACAGATACGCAGTATTTT,CASSQQGRGSTDTQYF
TRBD2,14,TRBV6-6,.,TRBJ2-2,TGTGCCAGCAGGCCCCTAGCGGCCACCGGGGAGCTGTTTTTT,CASRPLAATGELFF
.,16,TRBV5-8,.,TRBJ1-5,TGTGCCAGCAGCTTGGAAGTATGGCAGGGCGATCAGCCCCAGCATTTT,CASSLEVWQGDQPQHF
TRBD1,17,TRBV4-2,.,TRBJ1-4,TGTGCCAGCAGCCATCCCGGACAGGGAGCAACTAATGAAAAACTGTTTTTT,CASSHPGQGATNEKLFF
.,16,TRBV18,.,TRBJ1-5,TGTGCCAGCTCACCGCGGGAGAGCGGACAAATCAGCCCCCAGCATTTT,CASSPRESGQISPQHF
TRBD1,14,TRBV14,.,TRBJ1-2,TGTGCCAGCAGCCAAGGAGGGACAGGGAGGATCCGGGCCTTC,CASSQGGTGRIRAF
.,13,TRBV29-1,.,TRBJ2-4,TGCAGCGTTCTGGGGCCGGGTGCAAACATTCAGTACTTC,CSVLGPGANIQYF
.,14,TRBV28,.,TRBJ2-7,TGTGCCAGCAGTTACTCTCACGGGGCCTACGAGCAGTACTTC,CASSYSHGAYEQYF
.,14,TRBV11-2,once,TRBJ1-4,TGTGCCAGCAGCAACCGGGAATTAGGTGAAAAACTGTTTTTT,CASSNRELGEKLFF
TRBD2,14,TRBV5-1,.,TRBJ2-7,TGCGCCAGCAGCCGTGGTGCGCAGGGAGGGGAGCAGTACTTC,CASSRGAQGGEQYF
TRBD1,14,TRBV5-1,few,TRBJ1-6,TGCGCCAGCAGCCCCGGGGGGACAGGCGGACCCCTCCACTTT,CASSPGGTGGPLHF
.,13,TRBV29-1,.,TRBJ1-3,TGCAGCGCCGCGGAGCAATCTGGAAACACCATATATTTT,CSAAEQSGNTIYF
TRBD1,18,TRBV9,.,TRBJ2-1,TGTGCCAGCAGCGTAGGGCCAGGCGGATGGACAGGGCTCAATGAGCAGTTCTTC,CASSVGPGGWTGLNEQFF
TRBD2,16,TRBV5-4,.,TRBJ2-3,TGTGCCAGCAGAGGGAGCGGGGGCCATGGGACAGATACGCAGTATTTT,CASRGSGGHGTDTQYF
.,13,TRBV5-8,.,TRBJ1-6,TGTGCCAGCAGCTTGGGAGGCGATTCACCCCTCCACTTT,CASSLGGDSPLHF
TRBD1,15,TRBV2,once,TRBJ1-5,TGTGCCAGCAGAGAATCCGGGACAGGGAATCAGCCCCAGCATTTT,CASRESGTGNQPQHF
.,14,TRBV9,.,TRBJ1-2,TGTGCCAGCAACAGGGACGGGTTTAGCTATGGCTACACCTTC,CASNRDGFSYGYTF
TRBD2,14,TRBV20-1,.,TRBJ2-7,TGCAGTGCTAGTAGGGGACTAGCGGGCCTCGAGCAGTACTTC,CSASRGLAGLEQYF
.,13,TRBV19,.,TRBJ2-3,TGTGCCAGTAGTCCCCCGGGTAGCGATACGCAGTATTTT,CASSPPGSDTQYF
.,12,TRBV11-2,.,TRBJ1-2,TGTGCCAGCAGCAAGGAGGGACGTGGCTACACCTTC,CASSKEGRGYTF
TRBD2,14,TRBV6-6,.,TRBJ2-3,TGTGCCAGCAGGATTAGCGGGAGTCTAGATACGCAGTATTTT,CASRISGSLDTQYF
TRBD1,17,TRBV27,.,TRBJ2-6,TGTGCCAGCAGCCAGGACAGGGGCCCCTCTGGGGCCAACGTCCTGACTTTC,CASSQDRGPSGANVLTF